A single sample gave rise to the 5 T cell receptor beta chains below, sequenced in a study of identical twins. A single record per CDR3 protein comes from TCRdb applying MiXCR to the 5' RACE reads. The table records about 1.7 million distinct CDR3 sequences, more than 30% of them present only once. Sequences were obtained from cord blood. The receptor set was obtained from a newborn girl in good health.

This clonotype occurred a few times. CDR3 amino acids: CAWSVSSNQPQHF. CDR3 in DNA: TGTGCCTGGAGTGTATCCAGCAATCAGCCCCAGCATTTT. The chain joins TRBV30 to TRBJ1-5; D is unclear. The CDR3 is 13 residues long. With 0 bases removed from V and 1 base from J, the gap between germline ends came to 4 bases. Germline loops: CDR1 GTSNPN, CDR2 SVGIG (reference sequence).

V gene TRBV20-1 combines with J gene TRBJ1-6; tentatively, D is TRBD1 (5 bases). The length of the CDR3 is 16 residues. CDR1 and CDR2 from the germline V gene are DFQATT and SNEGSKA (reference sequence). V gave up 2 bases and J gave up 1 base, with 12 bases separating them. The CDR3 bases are TGCAGTGCTAGAATAGGGGTAGTATCCTATAATTCACCCCTCCACTTT. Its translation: CSARIGVVSYNSPLHF.

CDR3 nucleotide sequence: TGTGCCAGCAGTTACCGGGACAGGGGGCGGGATGGCTACACCTTC. Protein sequence: CASSYRDRGRDGYTF. V gene TRBV6-6 combines with J gene TRBJ1-2, with 12 bases identical to TRBD1. The CDR3 loop spans 15 amino acids. Germline lookup yields CDR1 MNHNY and CDR2 SVGAGI (reference sequence). The junction had 4 bases not matched to a gene; V was cut back by 2 bases and J by 6 bases.

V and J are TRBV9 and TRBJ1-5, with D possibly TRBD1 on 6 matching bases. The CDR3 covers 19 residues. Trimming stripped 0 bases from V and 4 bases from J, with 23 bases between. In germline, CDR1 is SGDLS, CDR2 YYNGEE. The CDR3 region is CASSVEGRGWTSMNQPQHF. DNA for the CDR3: TGTGCCAGCAGCGTAGAGGGGAGGGGGTGGACATCTATGAATCAGCCCCAGCATTTT. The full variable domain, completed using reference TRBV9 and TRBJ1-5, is DSGVTQTPKHLITATGQRVTLRCSPRSGDLSVYWYQQSLDQGLQFLIQYYNGEERAKGNILERFSAQQFPDLHSELNLSSLELGDSALYFCASSVEGRGWTSMNQPQHFGDGTRLSIL.

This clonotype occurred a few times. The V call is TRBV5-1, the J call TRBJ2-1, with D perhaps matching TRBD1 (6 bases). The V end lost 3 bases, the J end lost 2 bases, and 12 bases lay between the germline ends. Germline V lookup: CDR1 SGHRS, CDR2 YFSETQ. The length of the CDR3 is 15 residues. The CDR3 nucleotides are TGCGCCAGCAGCTCGCGACAGGCCCCCTACAATGAGCAGTTCTTC. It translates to CASSSRQAPYNEQFF.